These 13 T cell receptor beta chains came from one sample sequenced in a study of blood T cell repertoires in COVID-19. This table comes from immunoSEQ multiplex PCR, and its TCRdb copy is limited to in-frame clones, with some not included. The table shows 150,000 to 160,000 clones, with around 85% occurring only once. Sequences were obtained from peripheral blood. All receptors derive from a woman aged 60-75 years with acute or convalescent COVID-19.

This sequence joins TRBV2 and TRBJ1-1; TRBD1 is a possible D gene (6 bases). CDR3 size: 14 residues. The V and J ends lost 6 bases and 5 bases respectively, with 16 bases between them. The germline V gene encodes CDR1 SNHLY and CDR2 FYNNEI. The CDR3 DNA sequence: TGTGCCAGCAGCTGGGGGGGGGCGCATACTGAAGCTTTCTTT. Its translation: CASSWGGAHTEAFF.

This clone has only one observation. V gene TRBV6-2 or TRBV6-3 combines with J gene TRBJ1-2, with D possibly TRBD1 on 6 matching bases. Looked up from germline, CDR1 is MNHEY and CDR2 is SVGEGT. The CDR3 is 14 residues long. Trimming took 5 bases from V and 1 from J, leaving 11 bases between them. Here the CDR3 reads CASSREGVNYGYTF. The CDR3 DNA reads as TGTGCCAGCAGTAGAGAGGGGGTTAACTATGGCTACACCTTC.

The V and J genes are TRBV30 and TRBJ1-1, with 8 positions matching TRBD1. Germline values: CDR1 GTSNPN, CDR2 SVGIG (reference sequence). The CDR3 covers 11 residues. Losses at the gene ends were 7 bases for V and 8 bases for J; bases not matched to a gene: 6. CDR3 residues: CASTGAGEAFF. Here the CDR3 DNA reads TGTGCCTCGACAGGGGCCGGGGAAGCTTTCTTT.

CDR3 region: CASSYPSGGPGYEQYF. In DNA, the CDR3 is TGTGCCAGCAGCTACCCCTCGGGGGGTCCGGGGTACGAGCAGTACTTC. The chain recombines TRBV7-9 with TRBJ2-7; the match to TRBD2 covers 7 bases. Germline lookup yields CDR1 SEHNR and CDR2 FQNEAQ (reference sequence). Losses at the gene ends were 4 bases for V and 4 bases for J; bases not matched to a gene: 13. The CDR3 runs to 16 residues.

V is TRBV11-3 and J is TRBJ1-4, with TRBD1 as a possible D gene (5 bases). The CDR3 extends over 15 amino acids. V was pared by 1 base and J by 3 bases, with 9 bases between. Germline lookup yields CDR1 SGHNT and CDR2 YENEEA. In nucleotides, the CDR3 is TGTGCCAGCAGCTTAGTCAGGGCAGCTAATGAAAAACTGTTTTTT. As protein: CASSLVRAANEKLFF.

The V and J genes are TRBV30 and TRBJ2-3, with D tentatively TRBD1 (5 bases). Germline loops: CDR1 GTSNPN, CDR2 SVGIG (reference sequence). The CDR3 totals 16 residues. V lost 6 bases to trimming and J lost 5 bases, with 24 bases between them. This CDR3 reads CACSGKVAILGDTQYF. The CDR3 nucleotides are TGTGCCTGTTCAGGGAAGGTAGCTATCTTGGGAGATACGCAGTATTTT.

This clone is a singleton in its sample. The rearrangement links TRBV27 to TRBJ1-6; tentatively, D is TRBD1 (5 bases). V lost 0 bases, J lost 8 bases, and 14 bases lay in between. This CDR3 has 16 amino acids. Germline assignment: CDR1 MNHEY and CDR2 SMNVEV (reference sequence). The CDR3 sequence: CASSLSSGGLDSPLHF. In nucleotides, the CDR3 is TGTGCCAGCAGTTTATCGTCCGGGGGTCTCGATTCACCCCTCCACTTT.

CDR3 sequence reads: CASSLAGGIIYEQYF. The DNA of the CDR3 is TGTGCCAGCAGCTTAGCAGGGGGAATAATCTACGAGCAGTACTTC. The V call is TRBV7-9, the J call TRBJ2-7; tentatively, D is TRBD1 (6 bases). Germline V lookup: CDR1 SEHNR, CDR2 FQNEAQ (reference sequence). Trimming removed 0 bases from V and 3 bases from J, with 12 bases in between. This CDR3 has 15 residues. Full variable domain (rest looked up from reference TRBV7-9 and TRBJ2-7): DTGVSQNPRHKITKRGQNVTFRCDPISEHNRLYWYRQTLGQGPEFLTYFQNEAQLEKSRLLSDRFSAERPKGSFSTLEIQRTEQGDSAMYLCASSLAGGIIYEQYFGPGTRLTVT.

The chain uses TRBV19 and TRBJ1-5; D possibly corresponds to TRBD1 (5 bases). The CDR3 has 14 amino acids. CDR1 is LNHDA, CDR2 SQIVND, per germline (reference sequence). Deletions cut 3 bases from V and 3 bases from J, with 9 bases between. CDR3 sequence reads: CASSIWGYNQPQHF. For the CDR3, the DNA is TGTGCCAGTAGTATTTGGGGCTACAATCAGCCCCAGCATTTT.

J is TRBJ1-6 and V is TRBV28; tentatively, D is TRBD1 (5 bases). The V gene's germline CDR1 is MDHEN and CDR2 SYDVKM. V lost 7 bases and J lost 7, with 23 bases in between. The CDR3 is 17 residues long. The CDR3 DNA sequence: TGTGCCAGCACCACCCCTTCCACGGAGCGGGGGAATTCACCCCTCCACTTT. As protein: CASTTPSTERGNSPLHF.

The J gene is TRBJ2-3, the V gene TRBV7-3; TRBD2 agrees at 10 bases. Trimming removed 5 bases from V and 4 bases from J; junction bases left unmatched: 9. Germline CDR1 SGHTA, CDR2 FQGTGA. This CDR3 is built from 16 residues. The CDR3 DNA reads as TGTGCCAGCAGCAAGAGCGGGGGGGCTTTAGCAGATACGCAGTATTTT. Its protein product is CASSKSGGALADTQYF. Full variable domain (outside the CDR3, taken from reference TRBV7-3 and TRBJ2-3): GAGVSQTPSNKVTEKGKYVELRCDPISGHTALYWYRQSLGQGPEFLIYFQGTGAADDSGLPNDRFFAVRPEGSVSTLKIQRTERGDSAVYLCASSKSGGALADTQYFGPGTRLTVL.

The genes are TRBV5-1 and TRBJ2-5; tentative D call: TRBD2 (6 bases). The CDR3 consists of 14 residues. Germline values: CDR1 SGHRS, CDR2 YFSETQ. V shed 4 bases and J shed 2 bases, with 12 bases lying between them. The CDR3 here is CASSGGRGQETQYF. Written as DNA, the CDR3 is TGCGCCAGCAGCGGGGGTCGGGGGCAAGAGACCCAGTACTTC.

This clone has just a few counts. V is TRBV7-3 and J is TRBJ2-1, with a weak D call TRBD2 (6 bases). Germline V gene data show CDR1 as SGHTA and CDR2 as FQGTGA. The CDR3 has 14 residues. Trimming pared 3 bases from V and 7 bases from J, leaving 13 bases between. The CDR3 sequence: CASSLGGPSNEQFF. The CDR3 DNA is TGTGCCAGCAGCTTGGGAGGTCCCTCAAATGAGCAGTTCTTC.